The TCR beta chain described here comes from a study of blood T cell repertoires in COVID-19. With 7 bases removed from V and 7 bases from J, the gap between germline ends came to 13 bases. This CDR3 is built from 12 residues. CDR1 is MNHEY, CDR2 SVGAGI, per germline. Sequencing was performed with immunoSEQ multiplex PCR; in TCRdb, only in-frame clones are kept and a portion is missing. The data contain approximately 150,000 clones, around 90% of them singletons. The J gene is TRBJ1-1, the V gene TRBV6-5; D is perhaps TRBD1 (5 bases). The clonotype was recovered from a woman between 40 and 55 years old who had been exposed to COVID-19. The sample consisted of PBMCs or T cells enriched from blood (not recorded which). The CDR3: CASTRGGDEAFF. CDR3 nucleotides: TGTGCCAGCACTCGGGGCGGGGATGAAGCTTTCTTT.